These 22 T cell receptor beta chains originate from one sample sequenced in a study of cytomegalovirus exposure and HLA in healthy donors. Use of 60 Vbeta and 13 Jbeta primers characterized the PCR. TCRdb keeps only in-frame clones here, not all; method: immunoSEQ multiplex PCR. In the table there are approximately 170,000 clones, roughly 79% of which are singletons. Material for sequencing was PBMCs. The receptor source for this set is a woman aged 30 to 39 in good health and CMV-seropositive.

This clone appeared once. The chain is built from TRBV7-2 and TRBJ1-5; 8 bases are a match to TRBD1. In germline, CDR1 is SGHTA, CDR2 FQGNSA. The J segment lost 7 bases and the V segment lost 5 bases, leaving 10 bases of the junction unmatched. CDR3 length: 15 amino acids. The CDR3 region has the DNA TGTGCCAGCAGCCCAAGGACAGGGTATGGACAGCCCCAGCATTTT. Translation gives CASSPRTGYGQPQHF.

The V gene is TRBV4-3, the J gene TRBJ2-1, with 9 bases lining up with TRBD2. V gave up 1 base and J gave up 8 bases; unmatched junction bases: 9. CDR3 length: 16 amino acids. Germline V gene data show CDR1 as LGHNA and CDR2 as YSLEER. The DNA for the CDR3 is TGCGCCAGCAGCCAAGGGTGGACTAGCGTGTCGGATGAGCAGTTCTTC. Residues: CASSQGWTSVSDEQFF.

This clone was found once. The CDR3 region is CASTWGTGRTEAFF. CDR3 in DNA: TGTGCCAGCACCTGGGGGACAGGGCGGACTGAAGCTTTCTTT. This rearrangement joins TRBV28 to TRBJ1-1; 9 bases agree with TRBD1. The CDR3 sequence is 14 residues long. The germline gives CDR1 MDHEN, CDR2 SYDVKM. V lost 7 bases to trimming and J lost 5 bases; unmatched junction nucleotides: 8. Using reference TRBV28 and TRBJ1-1 for the parts outside the CDR3, the full variable domain is DVKVTQSSRYLVKRTGEKVFLECVQDMDHENMFWYRQDPGLGLRLIYFSYDVKMKEKGDIPEGYSVSREKKERFSLILESASTNQTSMYLCASTWGTGRTEAFFGQGTRLTVV.

The chain couples TRBV28 to TRBJ2-7; the D gene is possibly TRBD1 (6 bases). There are 14 residues in the CDR3. V was cut by 6 bases and J by 7 bases, with 19 bases left in between. Germline V gives CDR1 MDHEN, CDR2 SYDVKM. The CDR3 loop reads CASRDSPGAGEQYF. DNA for the CDR3: TGTGCCAGCAGGGATTCTCCAGGGGCCGGAGAGCAGTACTTC.

This clone was detected only once. The rearrangement uses TRBV6-6 and TRBJ1-2; D might be TRBD1 (5 bases). This CDR3 has 15 residues. Germline values: CDR1 MNHNY, CDR2 SVGAGI (reference sequence). Trimming left V 2 bases short and J 6 bases short, with 16 bases between. The CDR3 is CASSYPQGRVDGYTF. DNA of the CDR3: TGTGCCAGCAGTTACCCGCAAGGCAGGGTCGATGGCTACACCTTC.

In its sample, this clone was seen once. This chain links TRBV7-9 with TRBJ1-6; D not certain. In germline, CDR1 is SEHNR, CDR2 FQNEAQ (reference sequence). Trimming stripped 1 base from V and 7 bases from J, with 11 bases between. The CDR3 extends over 15 amino acids. DNA for the CDR3: TGTGCCAGCAGCTTAGGAAGCGGGTCAAATTCACCCCTCCACTTT. Its translation: CASSLGSGSNSPLHF.

This rearrangement joins TRBV28 to TRBJ2-4; D remains unclear. This CDR3 contains 13 residues. From germline, CDR1 is MDHEN and CDR2 SYDVKM. Trimming took 6 bases from V and 1 from J, leaving 7 bases between them. CDR3: CASRDLAKNIQYF. DNA for the CDR3: TGTGCCAGCAGAGACTTGGCCAAAAACATTCAGTACTTC.

This chain connects TRBV4-3 to TRBJ2-7, with 8 positions matching TRBD1. The CDR3 is made up of 17 amino acids. Trimming cost V 2 bases and J 2 bases; bases outside gene matches: 11. Germline values: CDR1 LGHNA, CDR2 YSLEER. This chain's CDR3 is CASSQSLRGRETYEQYF. The CDR3 region has the DNA TGCGCCAGCAGCCAAAGCCTCAGGGGGCGCGAAACCTACGAGCAGTACTTC.

This chain links TRBV9 with TRBJ2-1; 12 bases fit TRBD2. This CDR3 is built from 15 residues. The germline gives CDR1 SGDLS, CDR2 YYNGEE. J was trimmed by 8 bases and V by 3 bases; bases with no gene match: 6. CDR3 region: CASSATSGGFHEQFF. The CDR3 DNA follows: TGTGCCAGCAGCGCGACTAGCGGGGGTTTTCATGAGCAGTTCTTC.

This clone was seen a few times. The chain joins TRBV5-5 to TRBJ2-7; 11 nucleotides line up with TRBD2. The CDR3 is 18 amino acids. Per the germline V gene, CDR1 is SGHKS and CDR2 is YYEKEE (reference sequence). V was clipped by 7 bases and J by 0 bases; unmatched bases: 15. CDR3 loop: CASGAKPGLAANSYEQYF. As DNA, the CDR3 is TGTGCCAGCGGTGCCAAACCGGGACTAGCGGCGAACTCCTACGAGCAGTACTTC.

V is TRBV23-1 and J is TRBJ2-2; D gene unclear. TRBV23-1 is an ORF, and what it does is uncertain. CDR3 length: 14 amino acids. V dropped 10 bases and J dropped 3 bases, with 15 bases sitting between them. This CDR3 is CAKNNIRYTGELFF. DNA of the CDR3: TGCGCCAAGAACAACATTCGCTACACCGGGGAGCTGTTTTTT.

This chain joins TRBV11-3 and TRBJ2-5; no clear D gene. The CDR3 is 12 amino acids. Deletions cut 5 bases from V and 1 base from J, with 5 bases between. In germline, CDR1 is SGHNT, CDR2 YENEEA. CDR3 sequence: CASSRLQETQYF. As DNA, the CDR3 is TGTGCCAGCAGCCGTCTCCAAGAGACCCAGTACTTC.

This clone was seen once. The chain has TRBV15 and TRBJ1-5; a weak D match, TRBD1 (5 bases). Germline loops: CDR1 LNHNV, CDR2 YYDKDF (reference sequence). This CDR3 has 13 residues. Trimming shortened V by 1 base and J by 5 bases, and 6 bases separated the two germline ends. The CDR3: CATSRGQHQPQHF. CDR3 bases: TGTGCCACCAGCAGAGGACAGCATCAGCCCCAGCATTTT.

The genes are TRBV7-2 and TRBJ2-1; 10 bases map to TRBD2. J was trimmed by 6 bases and V by 4 bases; bases with no gene match: 6. CDR3 length equals 15 residues. Germline CDR1 reads SGHTA; CDR2 reads FQGNSA. The CDR3 DNA follows: TGTGCCAGCAGCTCACTAGCGGGGATCCCCAATGAGCAGTTCTTC. Its protein is CASSSLAGIPNEQFF.

The chain carries TRBV6-1 and TRBJ2-5; the match to TRBD2 covers 8 bases. The germline CDR1 and CDR2 sequences are MNHNS and SASEGT. Losses at the gene ends were 7 bases for V and 2 bases for J; bases not matched to a gene: 9. This CDR3 comprises 15 residues. CDR3 in amino acids: CASKGRAGVQETQYF. As DNA, the CDR3 is TGTGCCAGCAAGGGAAGAGCGGGGGTGCAAGAGACCCAGTACTTC.

The rearrangement joins TRBV28 to TRBJ1-2; D is ambiguous. Per the germline V gene, CDR1 is MDHEN and CDR2 is SYDVKM. This CDR3 region has 12 residues. The ends were cut back, 7 bases at V and 2 bases at J, with 8 bases in the middle. This chain's CDR3 is CASNGQNYGYTF. As DNA, the CDR3 is TGTGCCAGCAATGGGCAGAACTATGGCTACACCTTC.

The chain recombines TRBV6-5 with TRBJ2-7; 8 bases match TRBD1. This CDR3 comprises 15 residues. Germline CDR1 is MNHEY and CDR2 is SVGAGI. V was pared by 6 bases and J by 3 bases, with 10 bases of the junction left unmatched. The CDR3 DNA reads TGTGCCAGCAGCAAAGGGACAGGCCTATTCTACGAGCAGTACTTC. Translating it yields CASSKGTGLFYEQYF.

The genes are TRBV2 and TRBJ2-7; D is possibly TRBD2 (6 bases). The CDR3 spans 14 residues. V lost 4 bases and J lost 4, with 14 bases in between. Germline V gene data show CDR1 as SNHLY and CDR2 as FYNNEI. The CDR3 DNA sequence: TGTGCCAGCAGTGGGTTGGACCGGGGGTACGAGCAGTACTTC. It specifies CASSGLDRGYEQYF.

This clone has a single count. The chain joins TRBV7-9 to TRBJ2-3; 7 bases are shared with TRBD1. In germline, CDR1 is SEHNR, CDR2 FQNEAQ (reference sequence). The CDR3 sequence is 15 residues long. Trimming cost V 5 bases and J 2 bases; bases outside gene matches: 7. The CDR3 loop is CASSRTGSYTDTQYF. CDR3 nucleotide sequence: TGTGCCAGCAGCCGGACAGGATCTTACACAGATACGCAGTATTTT.

This sequence joins TRBV7-9 and TRBJ2-1, with TRBD1 as a possible D gene (6 bases). Germline CDR1 is SEHNR and CDR2 is FQNEAQ (reference sequence). Trimming stripped 0 bases from V and 0 bases from J, with 9 bases between. This CDR3 comprises 16 residues. The DNA for the CDR3 is TGTGCCAGCAGCTTAGCAAGGGGGAGCTCCTACAATGAGCAGTTCTTC. This codes for CASSLARGSSYNEQFF.

In its sample, this clone was seen a few times. The chain combines TRBV4-3 with TRBJ1-1, with 7 bases fitting TRBD1. V was pared by 0 bases and J by 10 bases, with 11 bases of the junction left unmatched. The CDR3 spans 15 residues. CDR1 and CDR2 (germline): LGHNA, YSLEER. The CDR3 spells CASSQDGRGGESAFF. In nucleotides, the CDR3 is TGCGCCAGCAGCCAAGATGGGAGAGGGGGCGAGTCAGCTTTCTTT.

V and J are TRBV5-8 and TRBJ2-7, with D perhaps matching TRBD1 (6 bases). This CDR3 is 16 amino acids long. V was clipped by 0 bases and J by 4 bases, with 17 bases between them. In germline, CDR1 is SGHTS, CDR2 YDEGEE. The CDR3 DNA follows: TGTGCCAGCAGCTTGGTACAAGGGACATCCCTTTACGAGCAGTACTTC. Protein: CASSLVQGTSLYEQYF.